A single count supports the clone carrying this T cell receptor beta chain. What it binds is unknown. Germline CDR1 is GTSNPN and CDR2 is SVGIG (reference sequence). The V segment lost 0 bases and the J segment 2 bases; nucleotides outside the gene matches: 3. This CDR3 comprises 15 residues. TCRdb keeps only in-frame clones here, not all; method: immunoSEQ multiplex PCR. The sample carries some 54,000 clones, 86% recorded once. Patients with a history of autoimmune disease or on systemic immunosuppression were excluded. Blood samples were obtained at baseline, cycle 4 day 1, and cycle 7 day 1. This record comes from a study of OX40 agonist ivuxolimab in advanced cancers. Points from the study as a whole: The CD4+ and CD8+ T cells in the blood had expanded clonally by week 6 at 0.1 to 3.0 mg/kg. Several nonresponders also turned out to have low normalized T-cell clonal expansion.

The chain employs TRBV30 and TRBJ2-3; 9 bases line up with TRBD1. The sample in question was CD4+ or CD8+ T cells sorted from blood, obtained in a trial of the OX40 agonist ivuxolimab. This clonotype was obtained from an adult with an advanced solid tumor such as melanoma, head and neck, liver or kidney cancer. The CDR3 protein is CAWSVLQGATDTQYF. In DNA form, the CDR3 reads TGTGCCTGGAGTGTACTACAGGGGGCCACAGATACGCAGTATTTT.